Listed here are 4 T cell receptor beta chains from one sample, sequenced in a study of post-analysis software for immune sequencing data. Study-level points and caveats: In patients, TRBV5-6, TRBV5-1 and TRBV20-1 belonged to about five TRBV segments found more frequently than in controls.

The antigens for these receptors are not known. The authors incorporated unique molecular identifiers into the TCR beta cDNA libraries. In TCRdb, the PCR reads were re-called with MiXCR into one record per CDR3 protein. The table has about 770,000 distinct CDR3 sequences, approximately 44% seen once; the top ten hold roughly 4.4%. The specimen sequenced was blood. These receptor sequences come from a girl under 18 with multiple sclerosis.

Remarks on this clonotype: The CDR3 does not close with the conserved phenylalanine or tryptophan, likely indicating a read error. The chain recombines TRBV7-2 with TRBJ2-1; 9 nucleotides align to TRBD2. The length of the CDR3 is 16 residues. Germline CDR1 SGHTA, CDR2 FQGNSA. With V trimmed by 5 bases and J by 7 bases, 12 bases remained unmatched. CDR3 sequence: CASSPTGGRGGNEQFS. DNA for the CDR3: TGTGCCAGCAGCCCCACTGGCGGGAGGGGAGGTAATGAGCAGTTCTCC.

This chain connects TRBV4-1 to TRBJ2-5, with 8 positions matching TRBD1. The CDR3 consists of 16 residues. Per the germline V gene, CDR1 is MGHRA and CDR2 is YSYEKL. Losses at the gene ends were 2 bases for V and 1 base for J; bases not matched to a gene: 6. DNA of the CDR3: TGCGCCAGCAGCCAACCGGGACAGGCGTCCCAAGAGACCCAGTACTTC. Its protein is CASSQPGQASQETQYF.

The V and J genes are TRBV12-3 or TRBV12-4 and TRBJ2-3, with TRBD2 matching 7 bases. Trimming removed 8 bases from V and 5 bases from J; junction bases left unmatched: 7. This CDR3 comprises 13 residues. CDR3 DNA: TGTGCCAGCCGGAGGCGGGAGCTAGATACGCAGTATTTT. Translating it yields CASRRRELDTQYF.

In nucleotides, the CDR3 is TGTGCCAGCAGTTTAGCTCTTTCTAGTAGCAATCAGCCCCAGCATTTT. This sequence encodes CASSLALSSSNQPQHF. This chain uses TRBV12-3 or TRBV12-4 with TRBJ1-5; D is uncertain. The length of the CDR3 is 16 residues. V was pared by 0 bases and J by 0 bases, with 9 bases between.